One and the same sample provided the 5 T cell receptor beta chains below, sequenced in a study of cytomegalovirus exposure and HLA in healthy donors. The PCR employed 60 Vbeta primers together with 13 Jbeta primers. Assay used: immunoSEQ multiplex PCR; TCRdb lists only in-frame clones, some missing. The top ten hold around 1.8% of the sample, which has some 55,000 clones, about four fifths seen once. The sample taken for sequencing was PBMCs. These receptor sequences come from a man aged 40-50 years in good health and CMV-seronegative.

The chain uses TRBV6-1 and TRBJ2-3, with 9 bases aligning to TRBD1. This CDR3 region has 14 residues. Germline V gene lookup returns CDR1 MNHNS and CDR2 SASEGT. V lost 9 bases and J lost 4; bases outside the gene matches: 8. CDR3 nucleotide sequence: TGTGCCAGTTCCGGGACAGGGAATTCAGATACGCAGTATTTT. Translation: CASSGTGNSDTQYF.

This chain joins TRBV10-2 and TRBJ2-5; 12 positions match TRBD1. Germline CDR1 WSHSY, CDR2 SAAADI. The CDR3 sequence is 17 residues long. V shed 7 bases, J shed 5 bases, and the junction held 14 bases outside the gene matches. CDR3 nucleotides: TGCGCCAGCACAGAGAACCTGGCCGGGACAGGGGGCGAGACCCAGTACTTC. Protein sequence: CASTENLAGTGGETQYF.

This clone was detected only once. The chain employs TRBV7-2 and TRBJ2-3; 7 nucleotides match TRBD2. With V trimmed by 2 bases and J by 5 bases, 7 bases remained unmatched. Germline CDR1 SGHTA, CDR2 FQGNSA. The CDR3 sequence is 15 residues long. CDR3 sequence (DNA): TGTGCCAGCAGCTTACCCAGCGGGGTAATAGATACGCAGTATTTT. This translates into CASSLPSGVIDTQYF.

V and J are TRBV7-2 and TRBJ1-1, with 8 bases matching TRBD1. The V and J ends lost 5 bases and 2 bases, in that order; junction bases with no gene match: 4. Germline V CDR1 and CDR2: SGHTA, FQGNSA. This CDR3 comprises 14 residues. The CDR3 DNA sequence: TGTGCCAGCAGCCCCGGACAGGGCAACACTGAAGCTTTCTTT. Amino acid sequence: CASSPGQGNTEAFF. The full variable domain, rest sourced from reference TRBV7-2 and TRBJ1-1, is GAGVSQSPSNKVTEKGKDVELRCDPISGHTALYWYRQSLGQGLEFLIYFQGNSAPDKSGLPSDRFSAERTGGSVSTLTIQRTQQEDSAVYLCASSPGQGNTEAFFGQGTRLTVV.

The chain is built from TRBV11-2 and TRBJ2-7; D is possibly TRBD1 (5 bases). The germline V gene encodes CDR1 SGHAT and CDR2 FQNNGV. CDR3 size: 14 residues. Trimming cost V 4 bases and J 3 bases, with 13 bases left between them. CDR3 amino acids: CASSSSLQGYEQYV. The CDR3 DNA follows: TGTGCCAGCAGCTCAAGTCTTCAGGGCTACGAGCAGTACGTC.